A selection of T cell receptor beta chains follows, all from one sample in a study of OX40 agonist ivuxolimab in advanced cancers. Produced via immunoSEQ multiplex PCR; TCRdb's table is partial and in-frame only. The sample gives approximately 79,000 clones, about nine tenths of which show up once; less than 10% is in the top ten. The sample in question was CD4+ or CD8+ T cells sorted from blood, obtained in a trial of the OX40 agonist ivuxolimab. These receptors all stem from an adult with an advanced solid tumor such as melanoma, head and neck, liver or kidney cancer. The CDR3 runs from the conserved cysteine through the conserved F or W. Fields, in order: J gene, V gene, clone size, CDR3 protein. Only some rows state a clone size, as once, few, many or a class for expanded clones.

>TRBJ1-2|TRBV11-2|-
CASSPSGTGIYGYTF
>TRBJ2-7|TRBV30|few
CAWSKGDSYEQYF
>TRBJ2-7|TRBV2|-
CASSVVAGYREQYF
>TRBJ2-2|TRBV4-3|-
CASSQRFSAQLTGELFF
>TRBJ2-5|TRBV5-8|-
CASSLAWVSYSGGEETQYF
>TRBJ2-3|TRBV11-2|-
CASSLTDTQYF
>TRBJ2-3|TRBV27|-
CASSPATDTQYF
>TRBJ1-1|TRBV10-2|-
CASSESLGYEAFF
>TRBJ1-6|TRBV11-1|-
CASSLLAGANSPLHF
>TRBJ2-7|TRBV7-8|-
CASSTRGALGEQYF
>TRBJ1-1|TRBV6-5|-
CASSWTPQATEAFF
>TRBJ2-7|TRBV28|once
CASSWVRKTGGYEQYF
>TRBJ1-5|TRBV13|-
CASSEGTGGPNQPQHF
>TRBJ2-2|TRBV6-1|-
CASSEWVAGGGGELFF
>TRBJ1-2|TRBV11-2|-
CASSLGGTLRNYGYTF
>TRBJ1-1|TRBV6-1|-
CASSPQTGSGTEAFF
>TRBJ1-2|TRBV29-1|-
CSVEGGASYGYTF
>TRBJ1-2|TRBV13|-
CASSQRQSPLQGYTF
>TRBJ2-5|TRBV13|-
CASSSQTSPRTQYF
>TRBJ2-7|TRBV7-9|-
CASSIPTGAVYEQYF
>TRBJ2-7|TRBV5-4|-
CASSLSGGAAYEQYF
>TRBJ1-2|TRBV5-1|-
CASGLDRGYGYTF
>TRBJ2-7|TRBV9|-
CASSALPGDFYEQYF
>TRBJ2-1|TRBV5-1|-
CASSPPADDSYNEQFF
>TRBJ2-1|TRBV4-2|-
CASSHSSVPNEQFF
>TRBJ2-7|TRBV11-2|-
CASQRQGAFYEQYF
>TRBJ2-7|TRBV27|-
CASSLGRGGPYEQYF
>TRBJ1-2|TRBV7-9|-
CASSLGRGPDRGYTF
>TRBJ2-1|TRBV6-5|-
CASSGGYNEQFF
>TRBJ2-7|TRBV27|-
CASSTWTGYEQYF
>TRBJ2-5|TRBV13|-
CASTAGAGINQETQYF
>TRBJ2-2|TRBV27|-
CASSRGLAVGELFF
>TRBJ2-5|TRBV5-1|-
CASSLEDRGSEFVETQYF
>TRBJ1-1|TRBV10-2|-
CASSIGVNTEAFF
>TRBJ2-7|TRBV27|-
CASTRTWEASSYEQYF
>TRBJ2-7|TRBV13|-
CASSWGQGGYEQYF
>TRBJ2-1|TRBV5-4|-
CASSYPGPSSYNEQFF
>TRBJ2-6|TRBV15|-
CATSRPGASSGANVLTF
>TRBJ1-1|TRBV5-1|-
CASSFQQGAAWAEAFF
>TRBJ1-2|TRBV6-4|-
CASSDGGAAYGYTF
>TRBJ1-2|TRBV4-1|-
CASSQDPGIGGYTF
>TRBJ2-7|TRBV29-1|-
CSVRTGGPYEQYF
>TRBJ1-6|TRBV15|-
CATSRDHGEEAYNSPLHF
>TRBJ2-4|TRBV6-1|once
CASRGSAAKNIQYF
>TRBJ2-5|TRBV5-6|-
CASRGQGEETQYF
>TRBJ1-1|TRBV10-3|-
CAISEGTPNTEAFF
>TRBJ2-1|TRBV6-6|-
CASRVTGSEYNEQFF
>TRBJ2-1|TRBV27|-
CASSLSPEFRYNEQFF
>TRBJ1-2|TRBV5-6|-
CASSLDGDYGYTF
>TRBJ2-7|TRBV7-9|-
CASSRGEGRVYEQYF
>TRBJ2-2|TRBV7-9|-
CASSLRQAGELFF
>TRBJ2-3|TRBV11-2|-
CASSLDPMSGDTDTQYF
>TRBJ1-5|TRBV18|-
CASSPLRGGNQPQHF
>TRBJ2-2|TRBV9|few
CASSVEQGQNTGELFF
>TRBJ1-6|TRBV6-4|-
CASSDPQGGGISYNSPLHF